These T cell receptor beta chains were read from a single sample in a study of blood T cell repertoires in COVID-19. Here immunoSEQ multiplex PCR was the method, and the copy in TCRdb shows in-frame clones only, minus some. Of 230,000 or so clones in the sample, roughly 87% were seen once. The source material was peripheral blood. Receptor source: a man aged 40-50 years with active or convalescent COVID-19. Both conserved end residues are part of each CDR3. Fields, in order: V gene, D gene, J gene, clone size, CDR3 protein, CDR3 DNA. A D gene is named only where the DNA matches it firmly. Size is stated for part of the rows, as once, few or many counts, or as a class when the clone is expanded.

TRBV18	TRBD2	TRBJ2-4	NA	CASSPLGGGNPVTKNIQYF	TGTGCCAGCTCACCCTTAGGCGGGGGGAACCCCGTGACCAAAAACATTCAGTACTTC
TRBV3-1/TRBV3-2	NA	TRBJ2-7	NA	CASSQSAGRYEQYF	TGTGCCAGCAGCCAATCAGCGGGCCGCTACGAGCAGTACTTC
TRBV7-8	TRBD1	TRBJ1-6	NA	CASSSRDSINSPLHF	TGTGCCAGCAGCTCCCGGGACAGCATTAATTCACCCCTCCACTTT
TRBV4-1	NA	TRBJ2-7	few	CASSLGTPSYEQYF	TGCGCCAGCAGCCTGGGGACTCCCTCCTACGAGCAGTACTTC
TRBV5-1	TRBD1	TRBJ1-6	once	CASSLGQNNSPLHF	TGCGCCAGCAGCCTGGGACAGAATAATTCACCCCTCCACTTT
TRBV27	NA	TRBJ2-7	NA	CASSFYRDYEQYF	TGTGCCAGCAGTTTCTACAGGGACTACGAGCAGTACTTC
TRBV28	TRBD1	TRBJ2-7	few	CASSAPGGNRYEQYF	TGTGCCAGCAGTGCACCAGGGGGAAACCGTTACGAGCAGTACTTC
TRBV7-2	TRBD1	TRBJ1-2	NA	CASSFLDRVNNYGYTF	TGTGCCAGCAGCTTCCTGGACAGGGTTAACAACTATGGCTACACCTTC
TRBV27	TRBD1	TRBJ1-5	NA	CASSSTGYDPYSNQPQHF	TGTGCCAGCAGTTCGACAGGGTACGATCCTTATAGCAATCAGCCCCAGCATTTT
TRBV7-3	TRBD1	TRBJ2-7	many	CASSDRGDEQYF	TGTGCCAGCAGCGACAGGGGCGACGAGCAGTACTTC
TRBV6-5	TRBD1	TRBJ1-1	NA	CASRTGTGIEAFF	TGTGCCAGCAGAACCGGGACAGGGATTGAAGCTTTCTTT
TRBV6-4	TRBD2	TRBJ2-7	NA	CASSGKREISYEQYF	TGTGCCAGCAGTGGGAAGCGGGAGATCTCCTACGAGCAGTACTTC
TRBV3-1/TRBV3-2	TRBD2	TRBJ2-1	NA	CASSRYGRANEQFF	TGTGCCAGCAGCCGGTACGGGAGGGCCAATGAGCAGTTCTTC
TRBV4-1	TRBD2	TRBJ2-1	NA	CASSYEASGFYNEQFF	TGCGCCAGCAGCTACGAGGCTAGCGGATTCTACAATGAGCAGTTCTTC
TRBV28	TRBD1	TRBJ1-1	NA	CASSSGQANTEAFF	TGTGCCAGCAGCTCCGGACAGGCCAACACTGAAGCTTTCTTT